Listed below are T cell receptor beta chains from one sample, sequenced in a study of OX40 agonist ivuxolimab in advanced cancers. The assay was immunoSEQ multiplex PCR, and TCRdb's table has in-frame clones only and misses some. The sample carries about 58,000 clones, 75% to 90% recorded once. This specimen was CD4+ or CD8+ T cells sorted from blood, taken in a trial of the OX40 agonist ivuxolimab. These TCRs come from an adult with an advanced solid tumor such as melanoma, head and neck, liver or kidney cancer. CDR3s include the opening cysteine and the closing phenylalanine or tryptophan. The D gene is left open where the match is weak. Some rows mark clone size as missing; the rest say once, few, many or name a class of expanded clone.

.	TRBV2	.	TRBJ2-5	TGTGCCAGCAGTCTCATCCTAGGGCGGGAGACCCAGTACTTC	CASSLILGRETQYF
TRBD2	TRBV9	.	TRBJ2-3	TGTGCCAGCAGCGTAGGACTAGCGGGCGCAGATACGCAGTATTTT	CASSVGLAGADTQYF
.	TRBV6-1	.	TRBJ1-5	TGTGCCAGCAGTGCAGACAGATTGGATCAGCCCCAGCATTTT	CASSADRLDQPQHF
TRBD2	TRBV7-2	.	TRBJ2-2	TGTGCCAGCAGCCCGCGGACTAGCGGGAGGGACGGGGAGCTGTTTTTT	CASSPRTSGRDGELFF
.	TRBV15	.	TRBJ2-5	TGTGCCACCAGCAGAGATAATCAAGAGACCCAGTACTTC	CATSRDNQETQYF
.	TRBV28	medium-sized	TRBJ1-2	TGTGCCAGCAGTTTGGTAGGGGCAGGGGGCTACACCTTC	CASSLVGAGGYTF
.	TRBV9	.	TRBJ2-4	TGTGCCAGCAGCGTCGTGGCCACAGGGAACATTCAGTACTTC	CASSVVATGNIQYF
.	TRBV7-7	.	TRBJ2-1	TGTGCTAGCAGCCAGGACCAGGCCGGTGAGCAGTTCTTC	CASSQDQAGEQFF
.	TRBV5-6	medium-sized	TRBJ1-2	TGTGCCAGCAGCTCCTATAAGACAGAGGCTGGCTACACCTTC	CASSSYKTEAGYTF
TRBD1	TRBV4-3	.	TRBJ1-2	TGCGCCAGCAGCCAAGATCTCCAGGGGGGCCGTCTGGGCTACACCTTC	CASSQDLQGGRLGYTF
TRBD1	TRBV7-2	once	TRBJ2-7	TGTGCCAGCAGCCGTCAGCAGGGGGCCTACGAGCAGTACTTC	CASSRQQGAYEQYF
.	TRBV29-1	once	TRBJ2-1	TGCAGCGTTGTTTCAGGCAGCTCCTACAATGAGCAGTTCTTC	CSVVSGSSYNEQFF
.	TRBV7-2	.	TRBJ2-3	TGTGCCAGCAGGCTCCGACCAGACCCATCGCAGTATTTT	CASRLRPDPSQYF
TRBD1	TRBV5-4	.	TRBJ2-2	TGTGCCAGCAGCCGACACGGACAGGGGGGGACCGGGGAGCTGTTTTTT	CASSRHGQGGTGELFF
.	TRBV7-3	once	TRBJ2-3	TGTGCCAGCAGCTTAAACGGGGGAAGCGCAGATACGCAGTATTTT	CASSLNGGSADTQYF
.	TRBV7-2	.	TRBJ2-5	TGTGCCAGCAGCTCACGAGAGACCCAGTACTTC	CASSSRETQYF
.	TRBV25-1	.	TRBJ2-3	TGTGCCAGCAGTCCCTCCGGGAGCCGAAATACGCAGTATTTT	CASSPSGSRNTQYF
TRBD2	TRBV7-9	.	TRBJ2-1	TGTGCCAGCAGCTCCACCCAGGGACTAGCGGGAGGGGTTGAGCAGTTCTTC	CASSSTQGLAGGVEQFF
.	TRBV18	.	TRBJ2-2	TGTGCCAGCTCACCAAGGACAGATACCGGGGAGCTGTTTTTT	CASSPRTDTGELFF
.	TRBV18	.	TRBJ2-3	TGTGCCAGCTCACCACTCCCACCACCAGATACGCAGTATTTT	CASSPLPPPDTQYF
TRBD2	TRBV28	.	TRBJ2-7	TGTGCCAGCAGTTTCCCCCCCCCACTAGCGTCCTACGAGCAGTACTTC	CASSFPPPLASYEQYF
.	TRBV19	.	TRBJ1-5	TGTGCCAGTGGGTCCGGGATCCATCAGCCCCAGCATTTT	CASGSGIHQPQHF
TRBD2	TRBV9	.	TRBJ2-2	TGTGCCAGCAGCCCTGGACTAGCGGGAGGTCCGGAGACCGGGGAGCTGTTTTTT	CASSPGLAGGPETGELFF
.	TRBV9	.	TRBJ2-3	TGTGCCAGCAGCGTAGGGACTGGCACAGATACGCAGTATTTT	CASSVGTGTDTQYF
.	TRBV15	.	TRBJ2-1	TGTGCCACCAGCAGAGGCTACAATGAGCAGTTCTTC	CATSRGYNEQFF
.	TRBV11-3	.	TRBJ2-7	TGTGCCAGCAGTCAGATGGGTGACTACGAGCAGTACTTC	CASSQMGDYEQYF
TRBD1	TRBV30	.	TRBJ1-2	TGTGCCTGGAGCCGGGACAGTGACTATGGCTACACCTTC	CAWSRDSDYGYTF
.	TRBV5-6	.	TRBJ1-2	TGTGCCAGCAGCCCTGGGTGGCCCCACTATGGCTACACCTTC	CASSPGWPHYGYTF
.	TRBV19	.	TRBJ1-3	TGTGCCAGTACTCTGGGAACTTACGGAAACACCATATATTTT	CASTLGTYGNTIYF
.	TRBV7-9	.	TRBJ1-3	TGTGCCAGCGCCAGGGAGGGAAACACCATATATTTT	CASAREGNTIYF
.	TRBV20-1	.	TRBJ2-1	TGCAGTGCCAATAACTTCAATGAGCAGTTCTTC	CSANNFNEQFF
TRBD1	TRBV27	.	TRBJ1-4	TGTGCCAGCAGTCCTGGACAGGGGGCAACTAATGAAAAACTGTTTTTT	CASSPGQGATNEKLFF
TRBD1	TRBV11-3	once	TRBJ1-1	TGTGCCGCCAGACAGGGGGCGAACACTGAAGCTTTCTTT	CAARQGANTEAFF
.	TRBV27	.	TRBJ2-5	TGTGCCAGCAGGTCTAGATGGAGGACCCAGTACTTC	CASRSRWRTQYF
.	TRBV10-1	.	TRBJ2-4	TGCGCCAGCAGTGAAATAGCCAAAAACATTCAGTACTTC	CASSEIAKNIQYF
.	TRBV9	.	TRBJ2-2	TGTGCCAGCAGCCTGGGGCGCCAGCCCCGAACCGGGGAGCTGTTTTTT	CASSLGRQPRTGELFF
.	TRBV6-6	.	TRBJ1-5	TGTGCCAGCAGTTACTCGGGGATCGGCAATCAGCCCCAGCATTTT	CASSYSGIGNQPQHF
.	TRBV30	.	TRBJ2-2	TGTGCCTGGAGTGTTATCTCCGGGGTTGGCACCGGGGAGCTGTTTTTT	CAWSVISGVGTGELFF
.	TRBV9	.	TRBJ1-2	TGTGCCAGCAGCGTAGAGTCTGGGAGCTATGGCTACACCTTC	CASSVESGSYGYTF
TRBD2	TRBV4-3	.	TRBJ2-2	TGCGCCAGCAGCCCCCCGGCGGGAGCCACCGGGGAGCTGTTTTTT	CASSPPAGATGELFF
.	TRBV6-6	.	TRBJ2-3	TGTGCCAGCAGTTACCCCCGTGGCAGCACAGATACGCAGTATTTT	CASSYPRGSTDTQYF
.	TRBV11-2	.	TRBJ2-5	TGTGCCAGCAGCTTATATGCTAGTGTTAAAGAGACCCAGTACTTC	CASSLYASVKETQYF
.	TRBV18	.	TRBJ2-7	TGTGCCAGCTCACCACCAAGCCAAGGGGAGGAGCAGTACTTC	CASSPPSQGEEQYF
TRBD1	TRBV7-2	.	TRBJ2-6	TGTGCCAGCAGCCCACAGGGGAGCTCTGGGGCCAACGTCCTGACTTTC	CASSPQGSSGANVLTF
.	TRBV6-5	.	TRBJ2-5	TGTGCCAGCAGTTACAATGAGGGGCAGACCCAGTACTTC	CASSYNEGQTQYF
TRBD1	TRBV7-9	.	TRBJ2-3	TGTGCCAGCAGCCCTACAACCGAGACCGGGACAGACACAGATACGCAGTATTTT	CASSPTTETGTDTDTQYF
TRBD1	TRBV11-3	.	TRBJ2-3	TGTGCCAGCAGCTCACAGGGGGTAGCGGGCACAGATACGCAGTATTTT	CASSSQGVAGTDTQYF
.	TRBV28	.	TRBJ1-4	TGTGCCAGCAGTCGATTAACAGGGCTTAATGAAAAACTGTTTTTT	CASSRLTGLNEKLFF
TRBD2	TRBV7-3	.	TRBJ2-2	TGTGCCAGCAGCTTAATGCCTCTAGCGGGAGAACTTGTAGACGCCGGGGAGCTGTTTTTT	CASSLMPLAGELVDAGELFF
.	TRBV9	.	TRBJ2-2	TGTGCCAGCAGCGTAGAAGGGACCGTACCCGCCGGGGAGCTGTTTTTT	CASSVEGTVPAGELFF
TRBD1	TRBV10-3	.	TRBJ1-4	TGTGCCATCAGTGACCAGGGGGAGAATGAAAAACTGTTTTTT	CAISDQGENEKLFF
TRBD2	TRBV10-3	.	TRBJ2-1	TGTGCCATTAGGATAACCGCGGGAGGGGACAATGAGCAGTTCTTC	CAIRITAGGDNEQFF
TRBD2	TRBV7-6	.	TRBJ2-7	TGTGCCAGCAGCTTAGCGAGACTAGCGGCCTTCTCCTACGAGCAGTACTTC	CASSLARLAAFSYEQYF
TRBD1	TRBV6-4	.	TRBJ2-7	TGTGCCAGCAGCCGGGACAGGGGCTACGAGCAGTACTTC	CASSRDRGYEQYF
.	TRBV19	.	TRBJ1-1	TGTGCCAGTAGACCCGGACAGAGTGAAGCTTTCTTT	CASRPGQSEAFF